This TCR beta chain was observed in a study of CD8 T cells in Susac syndrome (dated by TCRdb to about 2019). Regarding the complete study: Of the Susac syndrome patients who were sequenced, roughly 8 were in clinical remission while more than five had clinically active disease. Susac syndrome patients were therapy-naive, on corticosteroids (some also receiving IVIg), or on IVIg alone at blood withdrawal. Whether CD8+ T cell activation and differentiation in Susac syndrome was antigen driven was tested using repertoire sequencing. Clonality of the CD8+ T cell repertoire was compared between about a dozen healthy donors, approximately 14 Susac syndrome patients and under 16 multiple sclerosis patients. Results the study describes overall, beyond this receptor: The number of individuals in the TCR sequencing and HLA analysis was acknowledged as relatively small. Clonal expansion was seen in Susac syndrome CD8+ repertoires, peaking in CD8+ TEMRA cells and being greater in clinically active patients than in remitting ones. Roughly 15 Susac-specific public clones were identified in the total CD8+ repertoire, and roughly five Susac-specific public clones were identified in the CD8+ TEMRA repertoire.

RNA was extracted with the RNeasy kit and about 0.45 to 1 ug was reverse transcribed using random hexamers. The immunoSEQ multiplex PCR assay, covering 54 Vbeta and 13 Jbeta segments, was used to amplify TCR beta CDR3 regions. PCR amplification bias was corrected by using a synthetic template baseline for primer optimization and computational correction. The authors processed their data as follows. Reads were assigned to V, D and J genes according to IMGT and analyzed in immunoSEQ Analyzer, with only productive sequences retained. Clonality was computed as one minus Shannon entropy normalized by log2 of the number of productive unique sequences. For each patient and control, public and private clones were evaluated within the 100 most prevalent clones. Clones were defined as Susac-specific when absent from the healthy and MS cohorts, from fewer than 1,300 published viral clones and from other ImmuneACCESS disease sequences. TCRdb trimmed the raw reads at Q25, called clones with MiXCR and kept productive beta chains. One record per CDR3 amino acid sequence lists the most common genes and DNA. The authors' filters were not applied to this entry. The sample table contains roughly 150,000 distinct CDR3 sequences; only one count was recorded for roughly 94% of them. The ten most abundant clones make up roughly 0.2% of the sample.

About this clonotype: Its binding antigen is unknown. Per-nucleotide qualities are absent, and no much larger clonotype sits a single base away.

Peripheral blood CD8+ and CD4+ T cells from healthy donors, Susac syndrome patients and multiple sclerosis patients were profiled using high-throughput TCR beta sequencing. Recently defined diagnostic criteria for definite or probable disease were met by the Susac syndrome patients. CD8+ TEMRA cells were enriched by FACS, while bulk CD8+ and CD4+ T cells were purified by magnetic negative isolation. Blood was drawn into EDTA tubes, processed within 24 hours, and PBMCs were isolated by density gradient centrifugation. PBMCs intended for TCR sequencing were cryopreserved in liquid nitrogen and were subsequently thawed in a 37 degrees C water bath. The sorted or isolated CD4+, CD8+ and CD8+ TEMRA cells reached a purity of at least 90%. Here V drops 3 bases and J drops 3 bases, and the junction holds 6 bases not matched to any gene. The CDR3 sequence holds 15 residues, the cysteine and phenylalanine included. Here the CDR3 DNA is all that survives: 45 bases in frame from base 1. Based on the germline V gene (reference sequence), the CDR1 and CDR2 sequences are DFQATT and SNEGSKA.

The clonotype originates from a human donor with Susac syndrome. Material: CD8+ T cells from PBMCs. Rearrangement joined TRBV20-1 to TRBJ2-1, and 9 junction bases match TRBD2. The DNA is TGCAGTGCTAGTGGCGGGAGGGGATACTACAATGAGCAGTTCTTC. Its coded protein is CSASGGRGYYNEQFF.